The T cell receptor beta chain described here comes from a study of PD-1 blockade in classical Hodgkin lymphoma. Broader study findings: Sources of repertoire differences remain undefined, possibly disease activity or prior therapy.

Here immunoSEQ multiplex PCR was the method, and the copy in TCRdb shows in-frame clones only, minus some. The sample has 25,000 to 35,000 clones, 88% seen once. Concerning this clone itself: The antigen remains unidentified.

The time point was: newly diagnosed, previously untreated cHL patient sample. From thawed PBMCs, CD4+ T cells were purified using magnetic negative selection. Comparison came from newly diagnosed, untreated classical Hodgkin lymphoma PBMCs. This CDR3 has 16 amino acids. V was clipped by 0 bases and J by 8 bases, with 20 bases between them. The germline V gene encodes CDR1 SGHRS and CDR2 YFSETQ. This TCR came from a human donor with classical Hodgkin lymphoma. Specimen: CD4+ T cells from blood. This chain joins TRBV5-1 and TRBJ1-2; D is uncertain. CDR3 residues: CASSLDVRQTTGGYTF. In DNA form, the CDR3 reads TGCGCCAGCAGCTTGGACGTCAGGCAGACTACGGGGGGCTACACCTTC. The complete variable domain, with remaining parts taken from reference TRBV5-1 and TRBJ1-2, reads KAGVTQTPRYLIKTRGQQVTLSCSPISGHRSVSWYQQTPGQGLQFLFEYFSETQRNKGNFPGRFSGRQFSNSRSEMNVSTLELGDSALYLCASSLDVRQTTGGYTFGSGTRLTVV.